This T cell receptor (beta chain) originates from a study of Graves' ophthalmopathy and Graves' hyperthyroidism (dated by TCRdb to about 2018). Context from the whole study: Stable hyperthyroidism was defined as no progression to ophthalmopathy within 18 months of follow-up. A discovery set of 95 to 100 patients (roughly 41 ophthalmopathy, under 65 stable hyperthyroidism) was enrolled to explore V-J signatures distinguishing ophthalmopathy from hyperthyroidism. Following sample collection, hyperthyroidism patients were given methimazole at a starting dose of 30 mg daily, and ophthalmopathy patients were given high-dose intravenous methylprednisolone. In total, around 140 blood samples were TCR-sequenced: approximately 42 ophthalmopathy, some 75 hyperthyroidism and some 17 hyperthyroidism-to-ophthalmopathy patients. The study used TCR beta repertoire signatures to distinguish Graves' ophthalmopathy from Graves' hyperthyroidism and to predict progression to ophthalmopathy. In roughly 6 hyperthyroidism patients, T-cell repertoires of thyroid tissue and blood were compared. An independent validation cohort was composed of 18 hyperthyroidism patients and over 15 patients who later progressed from hyperthyroidism to ophthalmopathy.

For repertoire sequencing, TCR beta CDR3 regions were amplified from RNA transcripts. The first round was an RT-PCR using HTBI primers with the Qiagen OneStep RT-PCR kit, and this first round was followed by a second-round multiplex PCR, then size selection and purification. Sequencing of the libraries was carried out on an Illumina HiSeq2000 in paired-end mode with 100 bp reads. As for the original processing: SOAPnuke was used for read processing, and reads with adapters, uncalled bases, a mean Phred below 15, or no exact constant-primer or identifier match were discarded. High-quality paired reads were merged with COPE v1.2.5. Each unique nucleotide sequence was defined as a clonotype, and clonotypes were aligned to IMGT TRB V, D and J references with MiTCR v1.1. Only V-J combinations with frequency above 0.0001 were analysed, covering more than 99% of repertoires. For each V-J combination, a TCR clonal expansion and chaos score was defined as F50 clonal expansion divided by the chaos observed in the TCRdist matrix. Welch's t-statistics and random forest were used to reduce the features to about 12 V-J combinations, which were then used as input to a naive Bayes classifier. Thyroid-blood repertoire similarity was quantified with the Morisita-Horn index. The public reads were run again by TCRdb, first through fastp at Q25 and then through MiXCR, and only productive beta chains were kept. CDR3 protein sequences are deduplicated, and each keeps its most common genes and DNA. These V and J calls originate from TCRdb's pipeline instead of the authors' own analysis. The sample table holds over a million distinct CDR3 sequences, of which 35% to 40% were seen once. Of the sample, 8.5% to 14% is held by the ten largest clones.

The hyperthyroidism patients were 18 to 65 years old and newly diagnosed, with a disease duration of less than 2 months. Patients with other autoimmune diseases, uncontrolled infections, pregnancy or lactation were excluded. Clinical symptoms, serum thyroxine, TRAb, thyroid ultrasound and orbital computed tomography were used for diagnosis. Total RNA was extracted using Trizol reagent, and RNA quality was checked on an Agilent 2100 Bioanalyzer. Overall results and qualifications from the work: Among expanded thyroid clonotypes with frequency above 0.001, most also showed up in blood, which suggests that blood repertoires may reflect the thyroid immune response. The 13-signature model separated ophthalmopathy from stable hyperthyroidism with 85% to 90% sensitivity and 81.08% specificity in cross-validation, and 80%/75% in the test set. Sample size was not predetermined statistically, and investigators were not blinded to group allocation. In validation, the model predicted ophthalmopathy progression with nearly 71% sensitivity and approximately 72% specificity; some 13 predicted patients were CT-confirmed with GO in a median of approximately 6.5 months.

This clonotype was seen a handful of times. What this receptor recognizes is not known. Within one base of it there is no much larger clone, and no base qualities were kept. Taken from cysteine to phenylalanine, the CDR3 has 14 residues. Only the CDR3 DNA is retained, 42 bases long and in frame from the first base. V is cut by 4 bases and J by 4 bases, and the space between the germline ends is 13 bases. Sequenced sample: peripheral blood or thyroid tissue (not recorded which). The source of this sequence is an adult man with Graves' hyperthyroidism. Here the chain combines TRBV12-3 or TRBV12-4 and TRBJ1-1, with no confidently assigned D gene. The bases are TGTGCCAGCAGTTGGGGTGGTGGGATCACTGAAGCTTTCTTT. This yields the protein CASSWGGGITEAFF.